This T cell receptor beta chain was sequenced for a study of identical twins. Study results and caveats: Invariant cells of the MAIT and iNKT types might have partly distorted the zero-insertion analyses.

All donors comprised healthy Caucasians. This CDR3 has 15 amino acids. CDR1 MNHEY and CDR2 SMNVEV come from the germline V gene (reference sequence). Unmatched junction bases numbered 9, after V lost 5 bases and J lost 3 bases. This clonotype was detected a few times. Antigen specificity is unknown. Through template switching, a universal primer site was introduced, and the cDNA contained unique molecular identifiers. TCRdb reprocessed the 5' RACE reads via MiXCR and lists one record per CDR3 protein. Of fewer than 250,000 distinct CDR3 sequences listed, 7% were seen once; the top ten hold 3.5% to 4%. The same sample was also used in a study of yellow fever vaccine responses in identical twins.

The clonotype comes from a woman under 30 in good health. Sequences were obtained from memory (CD45RO+) T cells sorted from blood. The chain recombines TRBV27 with TRBJ2-7; TRBD1 agrees at 8 bases. DNA for the CDR3: TGTGCCAGCAGTGCTCGGCAGGGGGCGGGCTACGAGCAGTACTTC. Residues: CASSARQGAGYEQYF.